This TCR beta chain was documented in a study of beta chain features in type 1 diabetes. Study overall: Sorted cells examined across all samples numbered approximately 100 million. Study outcomes and limitations: Naive, central memory and Treg TCRB repertoires appeared more alike in patients than in healthy donors.

This clone appeared a few times. Its antigen is still unknown. Trimming at V came to 3 bases and at J to 4 bases, leaving 6 bases not matched to a gene. The germline gives CDR1 SGHDT, CDR2 YYEEEE. This CDR3 is built from 15 residues. cDNA synthesis used the whole RNA isolate, giving expressed TCRB sequences. Libraries were prepared by immunoSEQ multiplex PCR; TCRdb keeps only in-frame clonotypes and omits some of them. Among 300,000 to 350,000 clones listed, approximately 8.2% were seen once. The source material was central memory CD4+ T cells from blood. The chain combines TRBV5-6 with TRBJ2-3, with 9 positions matching TRBD2. The origin of this receptor is a woman younger than 35 in good health. The CDR3 bases are TGTGCCAGCAGCTCGGTGGTAGCGGGGGCAGATACGCAGTATTTT. It specifies CASSSVVAGADTQYF.